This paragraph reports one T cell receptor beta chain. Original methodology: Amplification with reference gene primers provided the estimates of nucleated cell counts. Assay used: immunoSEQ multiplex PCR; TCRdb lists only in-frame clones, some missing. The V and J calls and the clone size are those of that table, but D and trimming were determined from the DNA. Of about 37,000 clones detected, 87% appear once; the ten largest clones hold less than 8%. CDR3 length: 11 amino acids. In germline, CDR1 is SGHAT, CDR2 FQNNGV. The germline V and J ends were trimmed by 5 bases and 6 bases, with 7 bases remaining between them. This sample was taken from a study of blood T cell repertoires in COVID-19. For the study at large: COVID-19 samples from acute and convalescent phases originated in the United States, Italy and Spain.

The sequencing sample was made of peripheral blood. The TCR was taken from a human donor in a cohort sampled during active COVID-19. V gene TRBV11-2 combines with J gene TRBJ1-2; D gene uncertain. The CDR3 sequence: CASSPGNGYTF. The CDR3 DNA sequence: TGTGCCAGCAGCCCGGGGAATGGCTACACCTTC.